Sequencing of this T cell receptor beta chain was carried out in a study of shared clonotypes between healthy human individuals. About the research overall: Each donor had three CD4 naive, three CD4 memory, two CD8 naive and one CD8 memory plate.

Study conclusions and caveats: The four-donor shared clonotypes exceeded non-shared clonotypes in generation probability, with non-shared ones scoring lower. Relative to memory subsets, naive subsets generally showed larger estimated richness.

The germline CDR1 and CDR2 sequences are MDHEN and SYDVKM. The CDR3 has 14 residues. The germline V and J ends were trimmed by 8 bases and 3 bases, with 14 bases remaining between them. A note on this clone: No antigen is known for it.

Libraries were prepared by immunoSEQ multiplex PCR; TCRdb keeps only in-frame clonotypes and omits some of them. The table has about 120,000 clones, roughly two thirds seen once. CD8 memory merged CD45RO+ with CCR7-negative CD45RA+ TemRA cells. The V and J genes are TRBV28 and TRBJ1-5; D is undetermined. The sequencing sample was made of memory CD8+ T cells sorted from blood. The subset: CD45RO+ cells pooled with CCR7-negative TemRA cells. The sequence was obtained from a woman in her thirties in good health. CDR3 coding DNA: TGTGCCAGCCGTACGGGGTCGTACAATCAGCCCCAGCATTTT. Amino acids: CASRTGSYNQPQHF.